The clone carrying this TCR beta chain turned up a few times. Its antigen is still unknown. Isolated PBMCs totaled at least 6 million in each sample. No fewer than 5.5 micrograms of total RNA were isolated from every sample. A sample-barcoded 5' primer and a J-beta primer mix were used in a second PCR of roughly 6 to 11 cycles. TCRdb analysed the 5' RACE reads with MiXCR anew, one entry per CDR3 protein. The sample contains 780,000 or so distinct CDR3 sequences, 45% to 70% of which appear only once. This specimen belongs to a study of blood T cells in healthy people across ages. Whole-study results and caveats: Per million T cells, the diversity of TCR beta decreased roughly linearly as age advanced. Diversity was higher, and naive CD4+ cells more numerous, in long-lived donors than in aged donors.

Trimming took 6 bases from V and 3 from J, leaving 14 bases between them. CDR3 length: 15 amino acids. CDR1 is SNHLY and CDR2 is FYNNEI in the germline V gene. V and J are TRBV2 and TRBJ1-4; a possible D gene is TRBD1 (6 bases). The sequenced material came from blood. The receptor was isolated from a man aged 35-49 years in good health. The CDR3 sequence is CASSRRGGPNEKLFF. In DNA form, the CDR3 reads TGTGCCAGCAGCCGGAGGGGGGGACCTAATGAAAAACTGTTTTTT.